Following are 2 T cell receptor beta chains from one sample sequenced in a study of cytomegalovirus exposure and HLA in healthy donors. The PCR employed 60 Vbeta primers together with 13 Jbeta primers. TCRdb keeps only in-frame clones here, not all; method: immunoSEQ multiplex PCR. The sample carries roughly 120,000 clones, roughly 77% recorded once. Sequenced: PBMCs. These receptors all stem from a woman younger than 45 in good health and CMV-seronegative.

The J gene is TRBJ2-7, the V gene TRBV2; D is ambiguous. V was cut by 2 bases and J by 9 bases, with 11 bases left in between. CDR1 is SNHLY and CDR2 is FYNNEI in the germline V gene. The CDR3 extends over 12 amino acids. Here the CDR3 DNA reads TGTGCCAGCAGTGAATTCTTGCGAGGGCAGTACTTC. Amino acid sequence: CASSEFLRGQYF. The complete variable domain, with remaining parts taken from reference TRBV2 and TRBJ2-7, reads EPEVTQTPSHQVTQMGQEVILRCVPISNHLYFYWYRQILGQKVEFLVSFYNNEISEKSEIFDDQFSVERPDGSNFTLKIRSTKLEDSAMYFCASSEFLRGQYFGPGTRLTVT.

In its sample, this clone was seen a few times. V and J are TRBV28 and TRBJ2-7; 7 nucleotides line up with TRBD1. Germline V gene data show CDR1 as MDHEN and CDR2 as SYDVKM. Trimming at V came to 3 bases and at J to 9 bases, leaving 11 bases not matched to a gene. The CDR3 has 14 amino acids. In DNA, the CDR3 is TGTGCCAGCAGTTTCCCCGAGACAGGGCCGCGGCAGTACTTC. Translation gives CASSFPETGPRQYF.